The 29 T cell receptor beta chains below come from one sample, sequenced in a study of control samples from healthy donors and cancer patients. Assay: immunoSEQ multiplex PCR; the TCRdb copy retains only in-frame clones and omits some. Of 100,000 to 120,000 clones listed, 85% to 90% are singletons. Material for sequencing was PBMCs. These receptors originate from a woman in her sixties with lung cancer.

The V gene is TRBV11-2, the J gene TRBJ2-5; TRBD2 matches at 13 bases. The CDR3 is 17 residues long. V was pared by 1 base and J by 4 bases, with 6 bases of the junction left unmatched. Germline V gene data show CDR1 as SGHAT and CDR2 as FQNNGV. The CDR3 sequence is CASSLGTSGGFGETQYF. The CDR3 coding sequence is TGTGCCAGCAGCTTAGGGACTAGCGGGGGATTCGGAGAGACCCAGTACTTC.

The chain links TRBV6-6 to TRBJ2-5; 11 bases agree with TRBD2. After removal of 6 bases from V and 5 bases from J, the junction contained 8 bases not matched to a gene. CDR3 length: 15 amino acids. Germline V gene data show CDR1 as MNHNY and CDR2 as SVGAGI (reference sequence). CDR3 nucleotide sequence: TGTGCCAGCAGAGATACTAGCGGGAGAGAGGAGACCCAGTACTTC. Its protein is CASRDTSGREETQYF.

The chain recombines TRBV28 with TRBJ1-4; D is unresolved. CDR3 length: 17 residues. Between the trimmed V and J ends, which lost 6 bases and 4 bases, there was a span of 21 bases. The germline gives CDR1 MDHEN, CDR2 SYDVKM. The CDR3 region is CASSYLAISFRNEKLFF. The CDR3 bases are TGTGCCAGCAGCTACCTCGCGATATCATTTCGTAATGAAAAACTGTTTTTT.

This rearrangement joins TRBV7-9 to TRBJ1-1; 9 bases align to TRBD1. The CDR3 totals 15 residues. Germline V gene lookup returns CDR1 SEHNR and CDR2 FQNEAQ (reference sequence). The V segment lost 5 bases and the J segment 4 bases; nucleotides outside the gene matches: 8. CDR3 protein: CASSLPGTGRTEAFF. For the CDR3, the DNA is TGTGCCAGCAGCCTTCCTGGGACAGGGCGCACTGAAGCTTTCTTT.

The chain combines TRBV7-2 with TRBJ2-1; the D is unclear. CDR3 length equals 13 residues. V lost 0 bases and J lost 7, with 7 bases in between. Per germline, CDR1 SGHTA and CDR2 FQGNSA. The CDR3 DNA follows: TGTGCCAGCAGCTTAGCGGGAATAAATGAGCAGTTCTTC. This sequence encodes CASSLAGINEQFF.

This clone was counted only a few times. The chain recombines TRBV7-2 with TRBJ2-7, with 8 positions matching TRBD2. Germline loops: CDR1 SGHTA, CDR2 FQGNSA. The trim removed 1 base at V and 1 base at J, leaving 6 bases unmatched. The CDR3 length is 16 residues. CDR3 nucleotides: TGTGCCAGCAGCTTAGTAGGAGCGGGGGTGTCCTACGAGCAGTACTTC. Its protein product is CASSLVGAGVSYEQYF. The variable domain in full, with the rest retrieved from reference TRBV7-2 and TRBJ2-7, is GAGVSQSPSNKVTEKGKDVELRCDPISGHTALYWYRQSLGQGLEFLIYFQGNSAPDKSGLPSDRFSAERTGGSVSTLTIQRTQQEDSAVYLCASSLVGAGVSYEQYFGPGTRLTVT.

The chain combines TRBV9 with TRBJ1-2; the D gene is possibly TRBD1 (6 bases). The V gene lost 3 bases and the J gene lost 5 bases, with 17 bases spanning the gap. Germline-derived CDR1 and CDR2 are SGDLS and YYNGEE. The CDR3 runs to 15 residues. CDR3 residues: CASSATGTTRYGYTF. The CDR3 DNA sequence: TGTGCCAGCAGCGCGACCGGGACAACGAGGTATGGCTACACCTTC.

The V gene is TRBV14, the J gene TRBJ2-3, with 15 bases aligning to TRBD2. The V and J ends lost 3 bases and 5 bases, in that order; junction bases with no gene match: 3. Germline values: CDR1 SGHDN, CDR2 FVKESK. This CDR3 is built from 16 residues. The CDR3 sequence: CASSHPGLAGGDTQYF. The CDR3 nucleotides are TGTGCCAGCAGCCATCCGGGACTAGCGGGAGGAGATACGCAGTATTTT.

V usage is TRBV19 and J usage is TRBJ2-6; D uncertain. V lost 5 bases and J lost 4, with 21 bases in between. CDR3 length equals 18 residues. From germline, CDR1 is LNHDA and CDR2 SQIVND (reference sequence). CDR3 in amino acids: CASSDRVGQLVGANVLTF. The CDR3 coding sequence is TGTGCCAGTAGTGACCGGGTCGGGCAGCTCGTGGGGGCCAACGTCCTGACTTTC. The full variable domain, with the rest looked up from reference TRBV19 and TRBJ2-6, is DGGITQSPKYLFRKEGQNVTLSCEQNLNHDAMYWYRQDPGQGLRLIYYSQIVNDFQKGDIAEGYSVSREKKESFPLTVTSAQKNPTAFYLCASSDRVGQLVGANVLTFGAGSRLTVL.

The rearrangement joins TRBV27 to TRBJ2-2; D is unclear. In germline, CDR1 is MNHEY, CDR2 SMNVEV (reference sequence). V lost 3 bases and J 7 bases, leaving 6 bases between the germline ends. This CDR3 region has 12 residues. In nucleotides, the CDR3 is TGTGCCAGCAGTTTTCAAGGCGGGGAGCTGTTTTTT. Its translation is CASSFQGGELFF.

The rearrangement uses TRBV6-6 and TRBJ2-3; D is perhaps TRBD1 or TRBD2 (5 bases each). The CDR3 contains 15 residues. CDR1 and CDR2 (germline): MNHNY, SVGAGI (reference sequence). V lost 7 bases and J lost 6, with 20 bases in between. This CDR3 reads CASKNVGEGADTQYF. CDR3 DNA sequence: TGTGCCAGCAAAAACGTCGGGGAAGGGGCGGATACGCAGTATTTT.

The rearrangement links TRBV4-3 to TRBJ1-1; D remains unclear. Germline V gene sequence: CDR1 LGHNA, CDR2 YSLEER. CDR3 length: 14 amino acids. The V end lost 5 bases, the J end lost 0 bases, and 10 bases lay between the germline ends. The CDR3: CASSLEVLNTEAFF. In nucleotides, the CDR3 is TGCGCCAGCAGCTTGGAGGTGCTGAACACTGAAGCTTTCTTT.

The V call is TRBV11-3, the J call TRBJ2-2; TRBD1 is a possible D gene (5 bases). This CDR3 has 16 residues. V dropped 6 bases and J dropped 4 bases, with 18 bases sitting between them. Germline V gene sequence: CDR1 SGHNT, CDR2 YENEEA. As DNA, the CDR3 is TGTGCCAGCAGTCCCTCTCATGGGGCGTCCACCGGGGAGCTGTTTTTT. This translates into CASSPSHGASTGELFF.

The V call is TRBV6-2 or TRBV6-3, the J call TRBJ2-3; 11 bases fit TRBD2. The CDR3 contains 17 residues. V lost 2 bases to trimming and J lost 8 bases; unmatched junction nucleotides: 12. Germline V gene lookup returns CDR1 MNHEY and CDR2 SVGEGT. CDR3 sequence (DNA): TGTGCCAGCAGTTACCCTAAACTAGCGGGAGTGTTAAGTACGCAGTATTTT. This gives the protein CASSYPKLAGVLSTQYF.

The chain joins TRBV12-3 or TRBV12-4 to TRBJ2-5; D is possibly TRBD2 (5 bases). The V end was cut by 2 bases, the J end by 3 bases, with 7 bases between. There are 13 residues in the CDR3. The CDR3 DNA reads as TGTGCCAGCAGTTTACTCGGGGAAGAGACCCAGTACTTC. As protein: CASSLLGEETQYF.

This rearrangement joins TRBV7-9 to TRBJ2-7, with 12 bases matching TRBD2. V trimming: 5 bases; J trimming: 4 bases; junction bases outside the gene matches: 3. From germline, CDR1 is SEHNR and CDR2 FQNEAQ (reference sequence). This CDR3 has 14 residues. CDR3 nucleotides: TGTGCCAGCAGCCGGACTAGCGGGGTATACGAGCAGTACTTC. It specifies CASSRTSGVYEQYF.

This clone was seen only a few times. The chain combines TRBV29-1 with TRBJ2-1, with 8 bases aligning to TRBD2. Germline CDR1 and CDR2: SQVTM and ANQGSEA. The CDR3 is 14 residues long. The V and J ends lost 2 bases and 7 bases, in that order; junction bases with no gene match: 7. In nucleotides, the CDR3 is TGCAGCGTTGAAAGGGCGGGGGGACCAAATGAGCAGTTCTTC. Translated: CSVERAGGPNEQFF.

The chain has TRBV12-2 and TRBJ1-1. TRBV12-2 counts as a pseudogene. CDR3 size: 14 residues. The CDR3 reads CASRLRGGRTEAFF. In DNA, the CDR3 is TGTGCAAGTCGCTTACGAGGGGGGCGCACTGAAGCTTTCTTT.

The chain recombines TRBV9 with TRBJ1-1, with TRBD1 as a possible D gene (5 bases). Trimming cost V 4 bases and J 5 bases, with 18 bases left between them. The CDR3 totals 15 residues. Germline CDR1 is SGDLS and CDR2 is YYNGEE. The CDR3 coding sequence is TGTGCCAGCAGCCCCCGGGGCGGGGAGGGGACTGAAGCTTTCTTT. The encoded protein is CASSPRGGEGTEAFF.

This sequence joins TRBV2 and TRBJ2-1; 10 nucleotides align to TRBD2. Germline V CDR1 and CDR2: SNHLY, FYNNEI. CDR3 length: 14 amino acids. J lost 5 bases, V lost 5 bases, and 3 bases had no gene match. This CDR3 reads CASSPTSGNNEQFF. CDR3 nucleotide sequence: TGTGCCAGCAGTCCAACTAGCGGGAACAATGAGCAGTTCTTC.

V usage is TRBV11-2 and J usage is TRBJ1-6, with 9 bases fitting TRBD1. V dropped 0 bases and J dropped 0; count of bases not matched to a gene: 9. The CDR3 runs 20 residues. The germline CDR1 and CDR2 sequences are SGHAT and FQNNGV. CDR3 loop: CASSLEDRGWEGSYNSPLHF. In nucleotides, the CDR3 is TGTGCCAGCAGCTTAGAGGACAGGGGATGGGAAGGCTCCTATAATTCACCCCTCCACTTT. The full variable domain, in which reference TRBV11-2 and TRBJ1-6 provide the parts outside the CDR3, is EAGVAQSPRYKIIEKRQSVAFWCNPISGHATLYWYQQILGQGPKLLIQFQNNGVVDDSQLPKDRFSAERLKGVDSTLKIQPAKLEDSAVYLCASSLEDRGWEGSYNSPLHFGNGTRLTVT.

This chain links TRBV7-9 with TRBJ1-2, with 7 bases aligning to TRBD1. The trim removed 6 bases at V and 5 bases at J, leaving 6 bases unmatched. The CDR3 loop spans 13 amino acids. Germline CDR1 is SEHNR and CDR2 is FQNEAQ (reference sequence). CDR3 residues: CASSRDSWYGYTF. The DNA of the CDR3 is TGTGCCAGCAGTCGGGACAGCTGGTATGGCTACACCTTC.

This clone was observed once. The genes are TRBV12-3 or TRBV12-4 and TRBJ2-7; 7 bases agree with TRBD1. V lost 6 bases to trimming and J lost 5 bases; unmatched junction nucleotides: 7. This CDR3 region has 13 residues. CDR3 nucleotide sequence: TGTGCCAGCAGCAGAACAGGGGTAGACGAGCAGTACTTC. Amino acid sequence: CASSRTGVDEQYF.

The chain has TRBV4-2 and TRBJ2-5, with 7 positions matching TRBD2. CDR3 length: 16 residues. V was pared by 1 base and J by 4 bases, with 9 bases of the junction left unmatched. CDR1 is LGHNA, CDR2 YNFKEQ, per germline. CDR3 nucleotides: TGTGCCAGCAGCCAAGTGAAGCGGGGAAGGAGAGAGACCCAGTACTTC. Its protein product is CASSQVKRGRRETQYF.

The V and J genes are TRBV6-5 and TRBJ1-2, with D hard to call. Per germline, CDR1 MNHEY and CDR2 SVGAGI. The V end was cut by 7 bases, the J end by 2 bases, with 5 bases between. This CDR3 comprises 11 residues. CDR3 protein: CASTWNYGYTF. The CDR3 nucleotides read TGTGCCAGCACATGGAACTATGGCTACACCTTC.

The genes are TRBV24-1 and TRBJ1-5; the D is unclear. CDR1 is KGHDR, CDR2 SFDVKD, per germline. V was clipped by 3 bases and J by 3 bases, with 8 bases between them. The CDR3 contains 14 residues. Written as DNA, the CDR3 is TGTGCCACCAGTGATGGGCCTATCAATCAGCCCCAGCATTTT. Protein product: CATSDGPINQPQHF.

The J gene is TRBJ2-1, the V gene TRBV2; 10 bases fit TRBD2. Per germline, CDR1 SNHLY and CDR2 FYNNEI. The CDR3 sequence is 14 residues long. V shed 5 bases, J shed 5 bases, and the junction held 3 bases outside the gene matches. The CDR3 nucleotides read TGTGCCAGCAGTTTCCTAGCGGGAGACAATGAGCAGTTCTTC. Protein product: CASSFLAGDNEQFF.

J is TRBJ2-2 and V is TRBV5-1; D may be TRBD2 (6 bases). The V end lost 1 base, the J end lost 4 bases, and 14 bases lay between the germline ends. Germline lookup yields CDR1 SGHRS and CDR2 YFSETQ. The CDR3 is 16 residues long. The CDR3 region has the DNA TGCGCCAGCAGCTTGACGGGGACGACTAGCACCGGGGAGCTGTTTTTT. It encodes CASSLTGTTSTGELFF.

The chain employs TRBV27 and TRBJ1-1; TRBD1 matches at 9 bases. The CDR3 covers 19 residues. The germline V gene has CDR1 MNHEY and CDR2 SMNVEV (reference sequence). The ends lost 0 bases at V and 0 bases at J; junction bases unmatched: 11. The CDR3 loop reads CASSLSPNRGQGLNTEAFF. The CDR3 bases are TGTGCCAGCAGTTTATCGCCTAACAGGGGGCAGGGGTTGAACACTGAAGCTTTCTTT.